The sequence of this T cell receptor (beta chain) was determined in a study of T cells in Graves' hyperthyroidism and ophthalmopathy (dated 2019 in TCRdb). As for the study more broadly: Peripheral blood was collected at initial diagnosis, before any treatment. A discovery cohort of about 95 patients, 43 with Graves' ophthalmopathy and 57 with stable Graves' hyperthyroidism, was used to find distinguishing TCR V-J signatures. Prospective prediction of ophthalmopathy was tested in an independent validation cohort consisting of fewer than 20 hyperthyroidism patients and some 17 patients who later progressed to ophthalmopathy. For training and testing, the roughly 93 patients in the discovery cohort were randomly divided in a 7:3 ratio. In about 6 Graves' hyperthyroidism patients, the study also compared T-cell repertoires from thyroid tissue with T-cell repertoires from blood. Once sampling was done, hyperthyroidism patients were given methimazole at a starting dose of 30 mg daily, whereas ophthalmopathy patients were given high-dose intravenous methylprednisolone. According to the paper, TCR Vbeta CDR3 sequencing was carried out on 135 peripheral blood samples, which came from 40 to 45 ophthalmopathy, around 74 hyperthyroidism and about 17 progressor patients.

The investigation overall reported the following: Most expanded thyroid clonotypes (frequency above 0.001) were also found in blood, which suggests that blood repertoires may mirror thyroid immune responses. In validation, the model predicted progression to ophthalmopathy with 55% to 71% sensitivity and around 72% specificity, a median of around 6.6 months before onset. No statistical method was used to set the sample size in advance, and investigators knew the group allocation. Ophthalmopathy was separated from stable hyperthyroidism by a 13 V-J signature model, with about 86% sensitivity and approximately 84% specificity obtained in cross-validation and 80%/75% obtained in testing.

Relative to germline, V is missing 5 bases and J is missing 3 bases, with 5 bases of the junction outside any gene match. The germline V gene (reference sequence) specifies MNHEY as CDR1 and SMNVEV as CDR2. The CDR3 measures 14 amino acids from cysteine to phenylalanine. CDR3 DNA is the only sequence kept; it has 42 bases, read in frame from the first base. Stable Graves' hyperthyroidism was defined as the absence of progression to ophthalmopathy over 18 months of follow-up. Hyperthyroidism patients were newly diagnosed, had a disease duration of under 2 months, and were aged 18 to 65 years. Patients with uncontrolled infections, other autoimmune diseases, pregnancy or lactation were excluded. Diagnoses relied on clinical symptoms, serum thyroxine and TRAb, thyroid ultrasound and orbital computed tomography. PBMCs were isolated from about 10 ml of fresh peripheral blood by Ficoll-Paque density gradient centrifugation. Trizol reagent was used to extract total RNA, and RNA quality was then checked on an Agilent 2100 Bioanalyzer.

Amplification of TCR beta CDR3 regions was carried out from RNA transcripts. The TCR CDR3 was subjected to a first round of RT-PCR using the HTBI primer set and the Qiagen OneStep RT-PCR kit. Libraries were constructed in a second round of multiplex PCR, after which size selection and purification were carried out. Libraries were sequenced paired-end with 100 bp reads on an Illumina HiSeq2000. The paper's data handling went like this. SOAPnuke was used to process the raw data, removing reads that contained adapters or uncalled bases, had a mean Phred below 15, or lacked an exact match to the constant primer or identifier. High-quality paired reads were merged using COPE v1.2.5, and each unique nucleotide sequence was defined as a clonotype. MiTCR v1.1 was used to align clonotypes to the IMGT TRBV, TRBD and TRBJ reference segments. The analysis included only V-J combinations with a frequency above 0.0001, which together covered about 99% of the repertoires. The TCS score was defined as the ratio of F50 (clonal expansion) to E x V (chaos), calculated using BLOSUM62-based TCRdist between CDR3 peptides within each V-J. Welch's t-statistics and random forest reduced several hundred V-J features to 10 to 15, which were used in a naive Bayes classifier (R e1071). Using fastp trimming at Q25 and MiXCR clonotype assembly, TCRdb reanalyzed the public sequencing data and kept in-frame beta chains. CDR3 protein duplicates are merged, each entry listing the most common genes and DNA. The V and J calls and clone size come from TCRdb's table, not from the authors' own analysis. Here the sample has hundreds of thousands of distinct CDR3 sequences; 11% to 15% occur a single time. The top ten clones comprise 10% of the sample.

This clonotype was seen at least ten times. Its antigen is currently not known. Per-base qualities were not stored, and no clone one base away is much larger. The TCR originated in a woman aged 18-29 years with Graves' hyperthyroidism. This sequence uses TRBV27 and TRBJ2-7, with 9 middle bases fitting TRBD2. The sequencing input was blood. The nucleotide sequence is given as TGTGCCAGCAGTCGAGCTAGCGGGGTCTACGAGCAGTACTTC. It encodes CASSRASGVYEQYF.